Here is one TCR beta chain with its context. This entry comes from a study of blood T cell repertoires in COVID-19. On the study more broadly: Sites in the United States, Italy and Spain provided acute and convalescent COVID-19 samples.

This table comes from immunoSEQ multiplex PCR, and its TCRdb copy is limited to in-frame clones, with some not included. Found here are some 54,000 clones, 81% of them singletons; the top ten hold over 20%. The CDR3 covers 22 residues. Germline V lookup: CDR1 LNHDA, CDR2 SQIVND (reference sequence). V was pared by 6 bases and J by 3 bases, with 24 bases of the junction left unmatched. The sample was peripheral blood. The clonotype originates from a woman aged 80 or over with COVID-19, enrolled during active disease. V is TRBV19 and J is TRBJ2-2, with TRBD2 matching over 11 bases. In DNA form, the CDR3 reads TGTGCCAGTAGGAAAGACCAGGGGCCTAGCGGGAGGCCCAGACAGCACACCGGGGAGCTGTTTTTT. Protein sequence: CASRKDQGPSGRPRQHTGELFF.